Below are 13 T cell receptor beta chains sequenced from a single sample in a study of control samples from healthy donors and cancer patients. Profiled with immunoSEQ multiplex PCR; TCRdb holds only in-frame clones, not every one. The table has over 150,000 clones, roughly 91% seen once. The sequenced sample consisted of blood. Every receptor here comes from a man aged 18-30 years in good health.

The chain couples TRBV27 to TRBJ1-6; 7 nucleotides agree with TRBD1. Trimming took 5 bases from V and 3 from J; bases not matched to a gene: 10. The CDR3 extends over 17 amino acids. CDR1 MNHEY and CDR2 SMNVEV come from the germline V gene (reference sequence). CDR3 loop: CASSLTGTVDYNSPLHF. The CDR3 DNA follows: TGTGCCAGCAGTCTTACCGGGACAGTTGACTATAATTCACCCCTCCACTTT.

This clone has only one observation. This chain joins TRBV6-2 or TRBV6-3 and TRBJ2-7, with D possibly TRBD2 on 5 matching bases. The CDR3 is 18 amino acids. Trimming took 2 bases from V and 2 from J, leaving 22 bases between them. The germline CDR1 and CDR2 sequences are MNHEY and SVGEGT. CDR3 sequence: CASSYLPKSGPGTYEQYF. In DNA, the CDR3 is TGTGCCAGCAGTTACCTACCGAAAAGCGGTCCTGGCACCTACGAGCAGTACTTC.

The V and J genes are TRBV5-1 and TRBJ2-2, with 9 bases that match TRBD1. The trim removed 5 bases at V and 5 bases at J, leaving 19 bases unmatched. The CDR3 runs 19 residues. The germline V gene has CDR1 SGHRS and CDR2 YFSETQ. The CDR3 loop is CASSLRPTGQGLDTGELFF. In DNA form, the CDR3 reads TGCGCCAGCAGTCTTCGACCCACGGGACAGGGTTTAGATACCGGGGAGCTGTTTTTT.

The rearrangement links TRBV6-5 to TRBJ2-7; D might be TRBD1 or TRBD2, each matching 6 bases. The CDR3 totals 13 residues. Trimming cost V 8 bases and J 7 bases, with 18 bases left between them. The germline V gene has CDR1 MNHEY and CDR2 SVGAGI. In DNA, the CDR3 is TGTGCCAGCGGGGTCCGGCAGGGGAGGGAGCAGTACTTC. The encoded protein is CASGVRQGREQYF.

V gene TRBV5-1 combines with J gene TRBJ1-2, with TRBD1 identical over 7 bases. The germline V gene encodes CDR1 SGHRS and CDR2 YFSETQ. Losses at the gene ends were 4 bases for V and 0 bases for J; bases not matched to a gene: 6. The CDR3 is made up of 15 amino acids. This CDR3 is CASSLRQGANYGYTF. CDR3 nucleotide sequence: TGCGCCAGCAGCCTACGACAGGGAGCTAACTATGGCTACACCTTC.

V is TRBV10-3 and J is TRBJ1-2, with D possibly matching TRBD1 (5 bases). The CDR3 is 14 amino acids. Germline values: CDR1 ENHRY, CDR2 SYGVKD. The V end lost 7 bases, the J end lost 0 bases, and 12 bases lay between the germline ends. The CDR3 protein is CAINSDRANYGYTF. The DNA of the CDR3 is TGTGCCATCAACTCCGACAGAGCTAACTATGGCTACACCTTC.

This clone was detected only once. For the CDR3, the DNA is TGTGCCAGTAGTATTCTCCTGGGGAACACTGAAGCTTTCTTT. As protein: CASSILLGNTEAFF. The chain links TRBV19 to TRBJ1-1; D is unresolved. The CDR3 runs to 14 residues. Germline V gene lookup returns CDR1 LNHDA and CDR2 SQIVND (reference sequence). Trimming shortened V by 3 bases and J by 1 base, and 9 bases separated the two germline ends.

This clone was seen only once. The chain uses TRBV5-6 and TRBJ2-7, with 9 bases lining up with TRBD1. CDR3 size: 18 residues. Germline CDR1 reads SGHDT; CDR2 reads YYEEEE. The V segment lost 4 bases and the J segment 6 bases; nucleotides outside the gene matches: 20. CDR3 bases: TGTGCCAGCAGCCTAAGACGGACAGGGGCGTACCCCGGTCTCGAGCAGTACTTC. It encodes CASSLRRTGAYPGLEQYF.

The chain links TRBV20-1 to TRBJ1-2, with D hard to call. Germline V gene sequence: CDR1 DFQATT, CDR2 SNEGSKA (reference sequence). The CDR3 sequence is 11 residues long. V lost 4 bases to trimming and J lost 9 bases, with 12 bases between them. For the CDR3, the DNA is TGCAGTGCTACTCTGAGGGAGAGCTACACCTTC. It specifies CSATLRESYTF.

The CDR3 reads CASSAATSGGADTQYF. The CDR3 nucleotides read TGTGCCAGCTCTGCCGCCACTAGCGGGGGGGCAGATACGCAGTATTTT. The V and J genes are TRBV18 and TRBJ2-3, with 13 bases aligning to TRBD2. Germline assignment: CDR1 KGHSH and CDR2 LQKENI. V lost 6 bases, J lost 4 bases, and 7 bases stayed unmatched. This CDR3 has 16 residues.

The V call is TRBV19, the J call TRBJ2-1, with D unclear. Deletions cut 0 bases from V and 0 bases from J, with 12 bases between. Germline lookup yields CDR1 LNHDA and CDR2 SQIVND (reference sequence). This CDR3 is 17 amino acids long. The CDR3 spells CASSIDLTASSYNEQFF. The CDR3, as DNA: TGTGCCAGTAGTATAGATCTTACGGCGAGCTCCTACAATGAGCAGTTCTTC.

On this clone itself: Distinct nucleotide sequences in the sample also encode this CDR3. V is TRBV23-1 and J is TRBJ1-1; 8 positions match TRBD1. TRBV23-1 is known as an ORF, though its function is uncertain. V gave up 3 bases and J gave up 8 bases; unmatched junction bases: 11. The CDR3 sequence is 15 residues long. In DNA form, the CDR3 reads TGCGCCAGCAGTCATAGGCTACAGGGGGTTTCCGAAGCTTTCTTT. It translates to CASSHRLQGVSEAFF.

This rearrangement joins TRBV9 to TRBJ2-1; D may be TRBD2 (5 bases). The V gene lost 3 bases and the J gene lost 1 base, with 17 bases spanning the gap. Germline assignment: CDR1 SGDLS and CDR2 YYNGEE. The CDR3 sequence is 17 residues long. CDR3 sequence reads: CASSAQGSFLSYNEQFF. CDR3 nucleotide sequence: TGTGCCAGCAGCGCCCAAGGGAGTTTCCTGTCCTACAATGAGCAGTTCTTC.